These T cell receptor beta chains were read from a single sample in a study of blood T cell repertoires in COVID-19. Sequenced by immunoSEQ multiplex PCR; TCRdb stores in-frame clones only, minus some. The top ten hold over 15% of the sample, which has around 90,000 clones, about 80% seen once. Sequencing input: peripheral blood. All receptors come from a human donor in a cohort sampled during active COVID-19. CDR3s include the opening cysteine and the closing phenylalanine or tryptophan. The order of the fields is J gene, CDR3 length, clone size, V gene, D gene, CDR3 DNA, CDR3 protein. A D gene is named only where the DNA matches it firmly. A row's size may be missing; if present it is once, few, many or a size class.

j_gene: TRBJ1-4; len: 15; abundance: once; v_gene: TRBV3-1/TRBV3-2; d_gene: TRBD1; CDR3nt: TGTGCCAGCAGCGTCCAAACAGGGGTACGGGAAAAACTGTTTTTT; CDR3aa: CASSVQTGVREKLFF
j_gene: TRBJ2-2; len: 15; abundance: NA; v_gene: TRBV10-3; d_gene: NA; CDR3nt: TGTGCCATCAGTGACGTTAGGGGGGGGCCCGGGGAGCTGTTTTTT; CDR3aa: CAISDVRGGPGELFF
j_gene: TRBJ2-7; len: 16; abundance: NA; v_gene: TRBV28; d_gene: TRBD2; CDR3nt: TGTGCCAGCAGTTTGTTTAGCTCGTGGGAGGGCCGCGAGCAGTACTTC; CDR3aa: CASSLFSSWEGREQYF
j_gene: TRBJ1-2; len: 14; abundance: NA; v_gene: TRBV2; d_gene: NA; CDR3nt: TGTGCCAGCAGTGAAAATGGGGAGGCCTATGGCTACACCTTC; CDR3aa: CASSENGEAYGYTF
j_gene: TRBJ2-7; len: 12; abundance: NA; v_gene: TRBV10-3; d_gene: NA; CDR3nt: TGTGCCACCGGCGGATCCCCCTACGAGCAGTACTTC; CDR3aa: CATGGSPYEQYF
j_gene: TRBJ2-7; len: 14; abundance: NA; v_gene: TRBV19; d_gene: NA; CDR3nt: TGTGCCAGTAGTGCAGCGGGTACCAGCTACGAGCAGTACTTC; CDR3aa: CASSAAGTSYEQYF
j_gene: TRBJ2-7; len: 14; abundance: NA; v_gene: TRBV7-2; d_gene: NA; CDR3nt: TGTGCCAGCAGCTTAGCCCACAGTTCCTACGAGCAGTACTTC; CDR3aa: CASSLAHSSYEQYF
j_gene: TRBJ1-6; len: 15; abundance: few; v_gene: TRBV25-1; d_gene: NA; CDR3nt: TGTGCCAGCAGTGATATGGCAGTTGATAATTCACCCCTCCACTTT; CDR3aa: CASSDMAVDNSPLHF
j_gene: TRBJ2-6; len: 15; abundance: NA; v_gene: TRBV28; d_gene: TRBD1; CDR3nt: TGTGCCAGCAGCCCGACAGGGTCTGGGGCCAACGTCCTGACTTTC; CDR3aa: CASSPTGSGANVLTF
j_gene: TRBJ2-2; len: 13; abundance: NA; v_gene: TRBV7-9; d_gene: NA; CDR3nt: TGTGCCAGCAGCCCGCCGGGGACCGGGGAGCTGTTTTTT; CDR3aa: CASSPPGTGELFF
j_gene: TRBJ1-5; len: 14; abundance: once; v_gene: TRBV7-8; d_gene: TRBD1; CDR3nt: TGTGCCAGCAGCGACAGGGGGGGCAATCAGCCCCAGCATTTT; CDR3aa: CASSDRGGNQPQHF
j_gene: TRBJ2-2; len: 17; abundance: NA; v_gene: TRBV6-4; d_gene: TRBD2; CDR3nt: TGTGCCAGCAGTGACCTGGGTAGCGGGCTGAACACCGGGGAGCTGTTTTTT; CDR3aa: CASSDLGSGLNTGELFF
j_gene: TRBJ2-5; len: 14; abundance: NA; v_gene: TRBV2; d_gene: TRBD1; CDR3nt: TGTGCCAGCAGGGCGGACAGGTCCCAAGAGACCCAGTACTTC; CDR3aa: CASRADRSQETQYF
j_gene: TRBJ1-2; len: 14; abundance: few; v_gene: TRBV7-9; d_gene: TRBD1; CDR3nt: TGTGCCAGCAGCCCCACCCAAGGGGGCCATGGCTACACCTTC; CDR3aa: CASSPTQGGHGYTF
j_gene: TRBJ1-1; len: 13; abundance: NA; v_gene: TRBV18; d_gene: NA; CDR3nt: TGTGCCAGCTCACCAGGGGGCGTTTATGAAGCTTTCTTT; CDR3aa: CASSPGGVYEAFF